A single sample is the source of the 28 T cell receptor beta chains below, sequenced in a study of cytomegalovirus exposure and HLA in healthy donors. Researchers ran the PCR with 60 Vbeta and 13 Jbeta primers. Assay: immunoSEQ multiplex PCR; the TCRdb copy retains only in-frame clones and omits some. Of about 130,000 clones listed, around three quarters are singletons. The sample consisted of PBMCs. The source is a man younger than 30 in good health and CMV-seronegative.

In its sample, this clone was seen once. The CDR3 DNA reads as TGTGCCTGGAGTGTAGGGCGGGGGAATCAGCCCCAGCATTTT. Its protein product is CAWSVGRGNQPQHF. The V and J genes are TRBV30 and TRBJ1-5; TRBD1 is a possible D gene (5 bases). The CDR3 spans 14 residues. The V and J ends lost 0 bases and 4 bases respectively, with 10 bases between them. Germline CDR1 GTSNPN, CDR2 SVGIG (reference sequence).

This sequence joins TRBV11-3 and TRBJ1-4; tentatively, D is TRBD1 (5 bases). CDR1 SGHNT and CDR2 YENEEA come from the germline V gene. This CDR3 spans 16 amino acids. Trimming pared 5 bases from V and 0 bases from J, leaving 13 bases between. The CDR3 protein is CASSLGGDATNEKLFF. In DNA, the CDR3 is TGTGCCAGCAGCCTCGGGGGGGATGCAACTAATGAAAAACTGTTTTTT.

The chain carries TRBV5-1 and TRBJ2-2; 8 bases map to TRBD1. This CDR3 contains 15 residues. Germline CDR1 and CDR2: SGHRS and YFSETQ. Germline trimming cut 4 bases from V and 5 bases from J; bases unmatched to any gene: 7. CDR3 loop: CASSTGQGLTGELFF. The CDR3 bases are TGCGCCAGCAGCACTGGACAGGGACTGACCGGGGAGCTGTTTTTT.

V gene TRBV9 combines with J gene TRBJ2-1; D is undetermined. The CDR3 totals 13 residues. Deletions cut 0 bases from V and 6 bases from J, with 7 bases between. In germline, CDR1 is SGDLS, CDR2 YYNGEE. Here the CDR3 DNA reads TGTGCCAGCAGCGTAGACCTATCCAATGAGCAGTTCTTC. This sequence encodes CASSVDLSNEQFF.

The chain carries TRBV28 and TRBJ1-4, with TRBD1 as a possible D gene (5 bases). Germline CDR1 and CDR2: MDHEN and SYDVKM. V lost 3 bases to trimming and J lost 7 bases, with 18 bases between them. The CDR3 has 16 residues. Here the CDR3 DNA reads TGTGCCAGCAGTTTTCAGGGATCTAGGTTGGGTGAAAAACTGTTTTTT. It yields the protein CASSFQGSRLGEKLFF.

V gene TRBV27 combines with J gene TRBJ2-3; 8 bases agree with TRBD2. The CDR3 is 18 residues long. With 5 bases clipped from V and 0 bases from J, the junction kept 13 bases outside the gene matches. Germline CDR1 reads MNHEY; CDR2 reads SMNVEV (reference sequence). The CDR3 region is CASSPELSGSVSTDTQYF. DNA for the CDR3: TGTGCCAGCAGTCCGGAACTGAGCGGGAGTGTAAGCACAGATACGCAGTATTTT.

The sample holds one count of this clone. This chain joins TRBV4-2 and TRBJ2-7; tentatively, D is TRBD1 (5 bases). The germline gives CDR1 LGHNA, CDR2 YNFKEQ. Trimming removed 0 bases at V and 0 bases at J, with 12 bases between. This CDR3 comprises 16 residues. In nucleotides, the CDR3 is TGTGCCAGCAGCCAAGAGGGGCAGATGTCCTCCTACGAGCAGTACTTC. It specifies CASSQEGQMSSYEQYF.

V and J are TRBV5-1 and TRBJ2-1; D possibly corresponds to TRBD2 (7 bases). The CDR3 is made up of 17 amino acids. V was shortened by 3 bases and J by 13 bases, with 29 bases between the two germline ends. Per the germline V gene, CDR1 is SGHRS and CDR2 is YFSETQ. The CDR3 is CASSSQGGKREGKPQFF. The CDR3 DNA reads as TGCGCCAGCAGCTCTCAAGGGGGAAAGCGGGAAGGAAAACCCCAGTTCTTC.

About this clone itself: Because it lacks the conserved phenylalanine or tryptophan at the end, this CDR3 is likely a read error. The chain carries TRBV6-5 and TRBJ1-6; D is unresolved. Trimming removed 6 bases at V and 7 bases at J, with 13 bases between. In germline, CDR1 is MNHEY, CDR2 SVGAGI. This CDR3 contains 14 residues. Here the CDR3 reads CASSLTGLNSPLHV. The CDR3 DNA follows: TGTGCCAGCAGCCTAACGGGTTTGAATTCACCCCTCCACGTT.

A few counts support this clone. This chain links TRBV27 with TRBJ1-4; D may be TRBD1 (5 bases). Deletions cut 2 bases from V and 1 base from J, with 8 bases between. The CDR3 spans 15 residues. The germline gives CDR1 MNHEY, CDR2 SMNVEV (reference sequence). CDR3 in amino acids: CASSLRGITNEKLFF. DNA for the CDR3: TGTGCCAGCAGTTTACGGGGGATAACTAATGAAAAACTGTTTTTT.

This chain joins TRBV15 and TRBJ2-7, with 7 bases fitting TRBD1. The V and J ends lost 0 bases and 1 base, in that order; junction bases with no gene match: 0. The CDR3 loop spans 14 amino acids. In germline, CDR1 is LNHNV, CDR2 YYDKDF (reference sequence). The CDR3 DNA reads TGTGCCACCAGCAGAGAACAGGGGTCCTACGAGCAGTACGTC. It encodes CATSREQGSYEQYV.

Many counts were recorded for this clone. This CDR3 is CASSVPQDFSYEQYF. DNA of the CDR3: TGTGCCAGCAGTGTCCCCCAGGACTTCTCCTACGAGCAGTACTTC. The V gene is TRBV6-1, the J gene TRBJ2-7, with a weak D call TRBD2 (5 bases). The CDR3 has 15 residues. V dropped 4 bases and J dropped 0 bases, with 13 bases sitting between them. CDR1 MNHNS and CDR2 SASEGT come from the germline V gene.

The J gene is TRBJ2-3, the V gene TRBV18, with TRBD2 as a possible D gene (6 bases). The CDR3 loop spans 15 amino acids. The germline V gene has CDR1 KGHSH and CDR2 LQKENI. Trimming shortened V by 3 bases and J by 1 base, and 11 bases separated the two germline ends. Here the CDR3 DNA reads TGTGCCAGCTCACCCTGGCGGGACGGCACAGATACGCAGTATTTT. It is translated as CASSPWRDGTDTQYF.

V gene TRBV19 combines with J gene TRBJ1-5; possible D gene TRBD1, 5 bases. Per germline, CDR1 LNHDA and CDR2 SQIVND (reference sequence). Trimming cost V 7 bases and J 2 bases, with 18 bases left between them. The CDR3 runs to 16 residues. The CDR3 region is CASIGGGALGNQPQHF. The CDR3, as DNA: TGTGCCAGTATTGGGGGAGGGGCGTTGGGCAATCAGCCCCAGCATTTT.

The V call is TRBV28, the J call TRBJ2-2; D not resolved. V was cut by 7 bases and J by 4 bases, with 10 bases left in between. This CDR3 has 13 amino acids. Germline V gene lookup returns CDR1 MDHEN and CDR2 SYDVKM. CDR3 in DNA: TGTGCCAGCAACACCAATCCCACCGGGGAGCTGTTTTTT. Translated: CASNTNPTGELFF.

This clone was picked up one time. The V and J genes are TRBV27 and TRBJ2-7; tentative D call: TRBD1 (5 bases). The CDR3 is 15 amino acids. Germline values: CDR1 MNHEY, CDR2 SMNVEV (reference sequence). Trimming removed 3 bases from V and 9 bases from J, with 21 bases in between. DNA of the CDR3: TGTGCCAGCAGTTTCACGACAGTTTCCCCCACGGTGCAGTACTTC. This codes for CASSFTTVSPTVQYF.

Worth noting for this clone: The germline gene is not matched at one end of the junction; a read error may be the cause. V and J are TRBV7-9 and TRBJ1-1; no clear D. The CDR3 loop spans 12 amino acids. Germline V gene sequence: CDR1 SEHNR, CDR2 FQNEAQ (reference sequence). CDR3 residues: CSSSQYYTEAFF. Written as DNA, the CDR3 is TGTTCCAGCAGCCAATACTACACTGAAGCTTTCTTT.

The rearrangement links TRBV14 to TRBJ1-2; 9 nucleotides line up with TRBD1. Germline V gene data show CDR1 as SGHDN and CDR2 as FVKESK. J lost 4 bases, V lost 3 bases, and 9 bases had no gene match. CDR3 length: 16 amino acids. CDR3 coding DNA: TGTGCCAGCAGCCAGTCGCCGGGACAGGGTCCCTATGGCTACACCTTC. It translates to CASSQSPGQGPYGYTF.

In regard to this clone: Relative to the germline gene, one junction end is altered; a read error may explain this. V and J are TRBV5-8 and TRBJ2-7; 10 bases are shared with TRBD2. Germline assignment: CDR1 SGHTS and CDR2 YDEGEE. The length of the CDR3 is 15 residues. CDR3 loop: CASSGGLAGVSEQCF. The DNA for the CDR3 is TGTGCCAGCAGCGGGGGCCTAGCGGGAGTGTCCGAGCAGTGCTTC.

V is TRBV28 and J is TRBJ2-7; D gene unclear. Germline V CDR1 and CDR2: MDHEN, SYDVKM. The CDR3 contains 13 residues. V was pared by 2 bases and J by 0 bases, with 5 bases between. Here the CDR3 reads CASSLASSYEQYF. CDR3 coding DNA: TGTGCCAGCAGTTTAGCGTCCTCCTACGAGCAGTACTTC.

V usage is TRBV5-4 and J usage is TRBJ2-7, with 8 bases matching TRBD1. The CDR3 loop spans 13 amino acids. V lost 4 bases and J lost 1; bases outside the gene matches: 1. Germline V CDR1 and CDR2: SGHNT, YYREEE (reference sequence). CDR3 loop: CASSGTGSYEQYV. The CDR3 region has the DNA TGTGCCAGCAGCGGGACAGGATCCTACGAGCAGTACGTC.

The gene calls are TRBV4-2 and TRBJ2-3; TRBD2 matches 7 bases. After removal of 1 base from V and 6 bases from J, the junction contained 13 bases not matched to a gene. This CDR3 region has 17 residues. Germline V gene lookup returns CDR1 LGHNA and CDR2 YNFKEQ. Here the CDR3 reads CASSQAVRAGDTDTQYF. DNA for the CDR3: TGTGCCAGCAGCCAAGCGGTCCGGGCGGGAGATACGGATACGCAGTATTTT.

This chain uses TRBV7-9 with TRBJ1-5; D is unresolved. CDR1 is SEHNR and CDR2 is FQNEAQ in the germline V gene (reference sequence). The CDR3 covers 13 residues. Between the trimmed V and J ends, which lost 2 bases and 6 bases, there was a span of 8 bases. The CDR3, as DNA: TGTGCCAGCAGCTTAATCCGAGGTCAGCCCCAGCATTTT. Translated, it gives CASSLIRGQPQHF. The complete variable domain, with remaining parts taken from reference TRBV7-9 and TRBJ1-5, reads DTGVSQNPRHKITKRGQNVTFRCDPISEHNRLYWYRQTLGQGPEFLTYFQNEAQLEKSRLLSDRFSAERPKGSFSTLEIQRTEQGDSAMYLCASSLIRGQPQHFGDGTRLSIL.

CDR3 in DNA: TGTGCCAGCAGAATACGTGCGGGGACGGATGGCTACACCTTC. Its protein product is CASRIRAGTDGYTF. The chain uses TRBV6-5 and TRBJ1-2; D possibly corresponds to TRBD1 (5 bases). Looked up from germline, CDR1 is MNHEY and CDR2 is SVGAGI. Between the trimmed V and J ends, which lost 6 bases and 6 bases, there was a span of 17 bases. The CDR3 runs 14 residues.

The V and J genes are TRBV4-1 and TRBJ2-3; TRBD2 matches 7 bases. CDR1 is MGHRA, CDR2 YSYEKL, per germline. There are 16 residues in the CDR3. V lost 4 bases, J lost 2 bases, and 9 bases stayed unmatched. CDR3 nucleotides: TGCGCCAGCAGCCCGACGACTAGCACCGTCACAGATACGCAGTATTTT. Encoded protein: CASSPTTSTVTDTQYF.

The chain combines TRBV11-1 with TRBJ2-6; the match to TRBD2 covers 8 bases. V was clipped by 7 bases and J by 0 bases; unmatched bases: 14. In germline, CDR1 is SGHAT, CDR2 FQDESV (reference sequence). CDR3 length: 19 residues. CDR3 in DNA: TGTGCCAGCACCGGGCTGCGCGGGGGGCCCCCCTCTGGGGCCAACGTCCTGACTTTC. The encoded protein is CASTGLRGGPPSGANVLTF.

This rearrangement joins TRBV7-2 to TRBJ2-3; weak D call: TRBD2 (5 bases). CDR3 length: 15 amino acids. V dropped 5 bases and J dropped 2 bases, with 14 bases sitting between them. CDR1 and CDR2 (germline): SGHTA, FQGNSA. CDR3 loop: CASSTRLQNTDTQYF. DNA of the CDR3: TGTGCCAGCAGCACCCGACTACAAAACACAGATACGCAGTATTTT.

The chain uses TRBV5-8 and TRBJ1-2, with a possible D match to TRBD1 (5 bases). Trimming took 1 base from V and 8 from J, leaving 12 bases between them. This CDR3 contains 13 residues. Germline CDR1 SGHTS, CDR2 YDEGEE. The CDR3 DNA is TGTGCCAGCAGCTTGATACAGGTTGGCGGCTACACCTTC. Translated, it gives CASSLIQVGGYTF.